This TCR beta chain was profiled in a study of cytomegalovirus exposure and HLA in healthy donors. The CDR3 covers 13 residues. The V end lost 6 bases, the J end lost 11 bases, and 19 bases lay between the germline ends. Germline CDR1 and CDR2: SNHLY and FYNNEI. PCR was performed using 60 Vbeta and 13 Jbeta primers. Produced via immunoSEQ multiplex PCR; TCRdb's table is partial and in-frame only. Of 210,000 or so clones listed, roughly 73% are singletons. This sequence was found in a woman in her twenties or thirties in good health and CMV-seropositive. Sequencing was done on a sample of PBMCs. The genes are TRBV2 and TRBJ1-1, with TRBD1 as a possible D gene (6 bases). CDR3 residues: CASRSGHPPYAFF. The CDR3 DNA is TGTGCCAGCAGATCGGGACACCCCCCCTATGCTTTCTTT.